Below, one T cell receptor (beta chain) is given with its context. Trimming removed 3 bases from V and 1 base from J, with 14 bases in between. There are 17 residues in the CDR3. Germline CDR1 is SGHNT and CDR2 is YYREEE (reference sequence). TCRdb used MiXCR to reprocess the RT-PCR reads, holding one entry per CDR3 protein. The sample contains roughly 190,000 distinct CDR3 sequences, 41% of which appear only once. The data belong to a study of patients and donors after allogeneic stem cell transplantation. The chain joins TRBV5-4 to TRBJ2-6; D is unclear. The clonotype originates from a human donor who was either an allogeneic HSCT recipient or a stem cell or donor lymphocyte infusion donor (not recorded which). It is not recorded whose cells these are; they may come from a transplant donor. The sequenced sample was blood, either unsorted or a sorted T cell fraction (not recorded which). CDR3 loop: CASSSRASPSGANVLTF. CDR3 DNA: TGTGCCAGCAGCTCCAGAGCCTCCCCTTCTGGGGCCAACGTCCTGACTTTC.